The 3 T cell receptor beta chains below were found in one sample sequenced in a study of cytomegalovirus exposure and HLA in healthy donors. PCR used 60 Vbeta primers and 13 Jbeta primers. The table came from immunoSEQ multiplex PCR; TCRdb's copy has only in-frame clones and leaves some out. The sample lists more than 150,000 clones, around 80% seen once, with 1.3% to 1.5% in the top ten. Sequenced sample: PBMCs. The receptor source for this set is a girl between 10 and 17 years old in good health and CMV-seropositive.

CDR3 protein: CSVQRVLDTEAFF. The CDR3 coding sequence is TGCAGCGTTCAAAGAGTGCTGGACACTGAAGCTTTCTTT. The genes are TRBV29-1 and TRBJ1-1, with no clear D. The CDR3 contains 13 residues. Germline values: CDR1 SQVTM, CDR2 ANQGSEA. V dropped 5 bases and J dropped 3 bases, with 13 bases sitting between them.

The chain joins TRBV10-1 to TRBJ2-7; 9 bases are a match to TRBD2. V was clipped by 2 bases and J by 9 bases; unmatched bases: 8. The V gene's germline CDR1 is WNHNN and CDR2 SYGVQD (reference sequence). CDR3 length: 14 amino acids. DNA of the CDR3: TGCGCCAGCAGTGAGACGGAGCGGGAGGTTGCGCAGTACTTC. Protein sequence: CASSETEREVAQYF.

The V and J genes are TRBV15 and TRBJ1-5, with 8 bases identical to TRBD1. Germline V gene data show CDR1 as LNHNV and CDR2 as YYDKDF (reference sequence). The CDR3 is made up of 16 amino acids. V shed 4 bases, J shed 1 base, and the junction held 6 bases outside the gene matches. The CDR3 region has the DNA TGTGCCACCAGCAAACAGGGGGGATGGAGCAATCAGCCCCAGCATTTT. Protein product: CATSKQGGWSNQPQHF. Full variable domain (missing parts from reference TRBV15 and TRBJ1-5): DAMVIQNPRYQVTQFGKPVTLSCSQTLNHNVMYWYQQKSSQAPKLLFHYYDKDFNNEADTPDNFQSRRPNTSFCFLDIRSPGLGDTAMYLCATSKQGGWSNQPQHFGDGTRLSIL.